What follows describes a single T cell receptor beta chain. The antigen is undetermined. This sample was taken from a study of graft-versus-host responses after intestinal transplantation. About the research overall: The transplants performed in recipients were multivisceral, liver-intestinal, or isolated intestinal.

V was pared by 3 bases and J by 7 bases, with 9 bases of the junction left unmatched. This CDR3 spans 15 amino acids. CDR1 is MDHEN and CDR2 is SYDVKM in the germline V gene. The study's findings and limits: Patients who carried graft-donor T cell macrochimerism also had high graft-versus-host to host-versus-graft clonal ratios in their allografts. Early post-transplant HvG declines showed an association with peak circulating GvH clone levels.

TCRdb's table, derived via immunoSEQ multiplex PCR, lists solely in-frame clones and lacks some. Altogether 90,000 to 150,000 clones are present, approximately 95% being singletons, with the ten largest covering 3% to 3.5%. The sequencing here drew on unstimulated CD8+ T cells sorted from spleen or lymph node cells, taken before intestinal transplant. This chain uses TRBV28 with TRBJ1-2, with 9 bases aligning to TRBD1. This sequence was found in a human donor who received an intestinal transplant. The CDR3 nucleotides read TGTGCCAGCAGTTTGATCTTCCGGGACAGGGCTGGCTACACCTTC. Protein: CASSLIFRDRAGYTF.